The present TCR beta chain was sequenced within a study of identical twins. Study results and caveats: Twins' surplus sharing was weaker for beta out-of-frame sequences.

A universal primer site arose from template switching, and cDNA bore unique molecular identifiers. One entry per CDR3 protein results from TCRdb running MiXCR on the 5' RACE reads. The data hold hundreds of thousands of distinct CDR3 sequences, with 8.5% to 9% observed a single time. Concerning this clonotype: Its antigen is undetermined.

V was clipped by 9 bases and J by 5 bases; unmatched bases: 15. The CDR3 spans 16 residues. The V gene's germline CDR1 is SGHTA and CDR2 FQGNSA. Separately, the same data were catalogued under a study of yellow fever vaccine responses in identical twins.

The sample taken for sequencing was PBMCs. This TCR came from a woman younger than 30 in good health. V is TRBV7-2 and J is TRBJ2-3; 9 bases align to TRBD1. CDR3: CASSITGGTLLDTQYF. CDR3 in DNA: TGTGCCAGTAGCATCACAGGGGGCACCCTCTTAGATACGCAGTATTTT.